Below, 13 T cell receptor beta chains from the same sample are listed, as sequenced in a study of blood T cell repertoires in COVID-19. TCRdb's table, derived via immunoSEQ multiplex PCR, lists solely in-frame clones and lacks some. The data show 120,000 to 150,000 clones, with around 87% seen just once and 1% to 1.5% held by the top ten. Sequenced: PBMCs or T cells enriched from blood (not recorded which). The receptor source for this set is a woman aged 30 to 39 with acute COVID-19.

The chain combines TRBV3-1 (or the pseudogene TRBV3-2) with TRBJ2-7, with D perhaps TRBD1 (6 bases). Trimming removed 1 base from V and 3 bases from J, with 19 bases in between. CDR1 and CDR2 (germline): LGHDT, YNNKEL (reference sequence). The length of the CDR3 is 17 residues. CDR3 sequence (DNA): TGTGCCAGCAGCCAAGGGGGGCTTTCAGACACCCTCTACGAGCAGTACTTC. Translating it yields CASSQGGLSDTLYEQYF.

CDR3 residues: CASSPGQGAKETQYF. In nucleotides, the CDR3 is TGTGCCAGCAGCCCAGGACAGGGGGCGAAAGAGACCCAGTACTTC. The chain is built from TRBV7-2 and TRBJ2-5; 11 positions agree with TRBD1. V lost 5 bases, J lost 3 bases, and 5 bases stayed unmatched. Germline V CDR1 and CDR2: SGHTA, FQGNSA. This CDR3 has 15 residues. The full variable domain, completed using reference TRBV7-2 and TRBJ2-5, is GAGVSQSPSNKVTEKGKDVELRCDPISGHTALYWYRQSLGQGLEFLIYFQGNSAPDKSGLPSDRFSAERTGGSVSTLTIQRTQQEDSAVYLCASSPGQGAKETQYFGPGTRLLVL.

The V gene is TRBV24-1, the J gene TRBJ2-3, with TRBD1 matching over 7 bases. The trim removed 7 bases at V and 4 bases at J, leaving 7 bases unmatched. Germline CDR1 is KGHDR and CDR2 is SFDVKD. The CDR3 is 14 amino acids. DNA of the CDR3: TGTGCCACCAGAGAGACAGGGATGGCAGATACGCAGTATTTT. This sequence encodes CATRETGMADTQYF.

The chain is built from TRBV4-2 and TRBJ2-5; 9 bases fit TRBD2. There are 16 residues in the CDR3. Germline trimming cut 1 base from V and 1 base from J; bases unmatched to any gene: 4. The germline gives CDR1 LGHNA, CDR2 YNFKEQ. CDR3 in amino acids: CASSQGTSAIQETQYF. CDR3 sequence (DNA): TGTGCCAGCAGCCAAGGGACTAGCGCTATCCAAGAGACCCAGTACTTC.

The gene calls are TRBV12-3 or TRBV12-4 and TRBJ1-5; D remains unclear. Trimming cost V 6 bases and J 2 bases, with 8 bases left between them. The CDR3 totals 13 residues. The DNA for the CDR3 is TGTGCCAGCAGCGATAGCGGCAATCAGCCCCAGCATTTT. Translation gives CASSDSGNQPQHF.

The chain links TRBV6-6 to TRBJ2-2, with D possibly TRBD1 on 6 matching bases. Germline CDR1 and CDR2: MNHNY and SVGAGI (reference sequence). V shed 5 bases and J shed 2 bases, with 9 bases lying between them. The CDR3 loop spans 14 amino acids. In DNA form, the CDR3 reads TGTGCCAGCAGTAGGACAGCTAACACCGGGGAGCTGTTTTTT. It yields the protein CASSRTANTGELFF.

This clone was picked up a small number of times. This sequence joins TRBV4-3 and TRBJ2-7, with 9 bases identical to TRBD2. Germline CDR1 LGHNA, CDR2 YSLEER. J gave up 1 base and V 0 bases, and 4 bases lay outside the gene matches. The length of the CDR3 is 16 residues. The CDR3, as DNA: TGCGCCAGCAGCCAAGAGTGGGGACTAGCTTCCTACGAGCAGTACTTC. Amino acids: CASSQEWGLASYEQYF.

This chain joins TRBV4-2 and TRBJ2-5; 8 bases match TRBD2. The CDR3 is made up of 15 amino acids. CDR1 is LGHNA, CDR2 YNFKEQ, per germline. Losses at the gene ends were 1 base for V and 4 bases for J; bases not matched to a gene: 5. The CDR3 sequence is CASSQAGLAGETQYF. The CDR3 DNA follows: TGTGCCAGCAGCCAAGCCGGTCTAGCGGGAGAGACCCAGTACTTC.

This chain connects TRBV19 to TRBJ1-1; 9 bases map to TRBD1. The CDR3 is 17 residues long. CDR1 is LNHDA, CDR2 SQIVND, per germline (reference sequence). V trimming: 7 bases; J trimming: 6 bases; junction bases outside the gene matches: 18. The CDR3 DNA reads TGTGCCAGTAAGGGCACCGGGGACAGGGCTTACTCAGCTGAAGCTTTCTTT. It yields the protein CASKGTGDRAYSAEAFF.

The chain recombines TRBV6-2 or TRBV6-3 with TRBJ2-7; TRBD2 is a possible D gene (7 bases). Germline CDR1 is MNHEY and CDR2 is SVGEGT. CDR3 size: 14 residues. Trimming removed 4 bases from V and 6 bases from J, with 16 bases in between. CDR3: CASSLDGGAAEQYF. The CDR3 DNA reads as TGTGCCAGCAGTTTGGATGGGGGGGCGGCCGAGCAGTACTTC.

The chain joins TRBV28 to TRBJ2-3; possibly TRBD2 for D (5 bases). The CDR3 has 14 amino acids. Germline V CDR1 and CDR2: MDHEN, SYDVKM. Trimming took off 7 bases at V and 0 bases at J, with 11 bases between the two ends. The CDR3 sequence is CASTFGDSTDTQYF. CDR3 bases: TGTGCCAGCACATTCGGGGATAGCACAGATACGCAGTATTTT.

This rearrangement joins TRBV6-6 to TRBJ2-2; TRBD1 aligns across 10 bases. V was clipped by 6 bases and J by 0 bases; unmatched bases: 4. This CDR3 contains 16 residues. Germline V gene sequence: CDR1 MNHNY, CDR2 SVGAGI (reference sequence). This chain's CDR3 is CASRGQGMANTGELFF. CDR3 coding DNA: TGTGCCAGCAGGGGACAGGGGATGGCGAACACCGGGGAGCTGTTTTTT.

This chain connects TRBV29-1 to TRBJ2-1; TRBD2 aligns across 9 bases. The CDR3 is made up of 14 amino acids. V lost 5 bases to trimming and J lost 4 bases; unmatched junction nucleotides: 6. The germline CDR1 and CDR2 sequences are SQVTM and ANQGSEA. CDR3 DNA: TGCAGCGTTCTAGCGGGAAGGAGGTACAATGAGCAGTTCTTC. Protein: CSVLAGRRYNEQFF.